The 23 T cell receptor beta chains presented below share a single source sample, sequenced in a study of cytomegalovirus exposure and HLA in healthy donors. The PCR used 60 Vbeta and 13 Jbeta primers. Clones were read by immunoSEQ multiplex PCR, and TCRdb kept only the in-frame ones, dropping some. This table holds 100,000 or so clones, around 70% found once. The specimen sequenced was PBMCs. The receptor set was obtained from a man aged 25-45 years in good health and CMV-seronegative.

This clone was found a few times. V gene TRBV5-1 combines with J gene TRBJ1-1; tentative D call: TRBD1 (6 bases). V was trimmed by 2 bases and J by 4 bases, leaving 15 bases between them. The CDR3 is 15 amino acids. Germline V gives CDR1 SGHRS, CDR2 YFSETQ. The CDR3 here is CASSFMAGASTEAFF. The CDR3 coding sequence is TGCGCCAGCAGCTTCATGGCAGGGGCGAGCACTGAAGCTTTCTTT.

The chain is built from TRBV4-2 and TRBJ2-3, with 8 bases matching TRBD2. The ends lost 1 base at V and 5 bases at J; junction bases unmatched: 5. CDR3 length: 15 residues. From germline, CDR1 is LGHNA and CDR2 YNFKEQ. The DNA of the CDR3 is TGTGCCAGCAGCCAAGGGACGGGAGGGCAAGATACGCAGTATTTT. Translating it yields CASSQGTGGQDTQYF.

The chain employs TRBV12-5 and TRBJ1-1, with D unclear. This CDR3 region has 12 residues. V shed 9 bases and J shed 1 base, with 9 bases lying between them. The germline V gene has CDR1 LGHNT and CDR2 FRNRAP. The CDR3 DNA is TGTGCTAGCACTCCCCAGAACACTGAAGCTTTCTTT. It codes for CASTPQNTEAFF.

This rearrangement joins TRBV28 to TRBJ1-2; 7 positions agree with TRBD1. This CDR3 comprises 16 residues. The junction had 9 bases not matched to a gene; V was cut back by 2 bases and J by 3 bases. The germline gives CDR1 MDHEN, CDR2 SYDVKM. The DNA for the CDR3 is TGTGCCAGCAGTTTACCACAGGGGTCCTTAGACTATGGCTACACCTTC. Its protein product is CASSLPQGSLDYGYTF.

This clone was seen more than once but under ten times. The chain employs TRBV4-3 and TRBJ1-6; D gene ambiguous. Germline V lookup: CDR1 LGHNA, CDR2 YSLEER. The CDR3 spans 16 residues. Between the trimmed V and J ends, which lost 2 bases and 13 bases, there was a span of 21 bases. The CDR3 bases are TGCGCCAGCAGCCAAAAGCCCCTGCCGACATCATCGCCCCTCCACTTT. This sequence encodes CASSQKPLPTSSPLHF.

The chain is built from TRBV5-8 and TRBJ1-2; 8 bases agree with TRBD1. CDR1 is SGHTS, CDR2 YDEGEE, per germline. The CDR3 spans 14 residues. With V trimmed by 4 bases and J by 5 bases, 7 bases remained unmatched. This chain's CDR3 is CASSHRTGRYGYTF. In nucleotides, the CDR3 is TGTGCCAGCAGCCATAGGACAGGGCGGTATGGCTACACCTTC.

This clone was picked up a small number of times. V is TRBV11-2 and J is TRBJ2-7; possible D gene TRBD2, 5 bases. The V end was cut by 4 bases, the J end by 5 bases, with 15 bases between. There are 14 residues in the CDR3. Germline V CDR1 and CDR2: SGHAT, FQNNGV. CDR3 DNA sequence: TGTGCCAGCAGCTGGACTGGTGCTCGGGACGAGCAGTACTTC. Amino acids: CASSWTGARDEQYF.

CDR3 loop: CASRDSGRTYEQYF. CDR3 DNA: TGTGCCAGCAGGGATAGCGGGAGAACCTACGAGCAGTACTTC. The V and J genes are TRBV2 and TRBJ2-7; 9 bases fit TRBD2. Trimming took 6 bases from V and 2 from J; bases not matched to a gene: 5. The CDR3 has 14 amino acids. Germline-derived CDR1 and CDR2 are SNHLY and FYNNEI.

The chain employs TRBV5-6 and TRBJ2-5; 12 nucleotides line up with TRBD1. Per the germline V gene, CDR1 is SGHDT and CDR2 is YYEEEE. The CDR3 consists of 14 residues. V trimming: 3 bases; J trimming: 5 bases; junction bases outside the gene matches: 2. The CDR3 bases are TGTGCCAGCAGCTGGGACAGGGGGCTGGAGACCCAGTACTTC. It codes for CASSWDRGLETQYF. The entire variable domain, with the rest obtained from reference TRBV5-6 and TRBJ2-5, is as follows: DAGVTQSPTHLIKTRGQQVTLRCSPKSGHDTVSWYQQALGQGPQFIFQYYEEEERQRGNFPDRFSGHQFPNYSSELNVNALLLGDSALYLCASSWDRGLETQYFGPGTRLLVL.

The chain links TRBV5-1 to TRBJ1-6; D possibly corresponds to TRBD1 (5 bases). This CDR3 has 14 residues. Trimming took 5 bases from V and 5 from J, leaving 11 bases between them. In germline, CDR1 is SGHRS, CDR2 YFSETQ. The CDR3 DNA reads as TGCGCCAGCAGGGCAGGGTCTGATAATTCACCCCTCCACTTT. Protein: CASRAGSDNSPLHF.

This chain links TRBV4-3 with TRBJ1-3; D remains unclear. This CDR3 region has 15 residues. Germline loops: CDR1 LGHNA, CDR2 YSLEER. Trimming shortened V by 0 bases and J by 0 bases, and 6 bases separated the two germline ends. This CDR3 reads CASSQDPFSGNTIYF. CDR3 nucleotides: TGCGCCAGCAGCCAAGATCCGTTCTCTGGAAACACCATATATTTT.

This clone showed up just a few times. One end of the junction varies from germline; a read error may be responsible. The chain links TRBV30 to TRBJ1-4; 9 bases fit TRBD1. The CDR3 length is 11 residues. Germline loops: CDR1 GTSNPN, CDR2 SVGIG (reference sequence). The CDR3 coding sequence is TGTGCCTGGAGTGCTAGGGACAGGGTGAAGTTT. Its translation is CAWSARDRVKF.

This chain connects TRBV5-1 to TRBJ2-5; no clear D. With 0 bases removed from V and 5 bases from J, the gap between germline ends came to 17 bases. Looked up from germline, CDR1 is SGHRS and CDR2 is YFSETQ. The CDR3 runs 16 residues. The CDR3 reads CASSLGTRLIEETQYF. As DNA, the CDR3 is TGCGCCAGCAGCTTGGGAACTCGCTTGATTGAGGAGACCCAGTACTTC. Full variable domain (missing parts from reference TRBV5-1 and TRBJ2-5): KAGVTQTPRYLIKTRGQQVTLSCSPISGHRSVSWYQQTPGQGLQFLFEYFSETQRNKGNFPGRFSGRQFSNSRSEMNVSTLELGDSALYLCASSLGTRLIEETQYFGPGTRLLVL.

The CDR3 DNA sequence: TGTGCCAGTAGCCAAGCAGGGAAGGGAGGGGGCACTGAAGCTTTCTTT. It is translated as CASSQAGKGGGTEAFF. V and J are TRBV19 and TRBJ1-1, with TRBD1 as a possible D gene (6 bases). V was cut by 6 bases and J by 4 bases, with 21 bases left in between. The germline CDR1 and CDR2 sequences are LNHDA and SQIVND (reference sequence). The CDR3 has 16 residues. Variable domain in full (rest from reference TRBV19 and TRBJ1-1): DGGITQSPKYLFRKEGQNVTLSCEQNLNHDAMYWYRQDPGQGLRLIYYSQIVNDFQKGDIAEGYSVSREKKESFPLTVTSAQKNPTAFYLCASSQAGKGGGTEAFFGQGTRLTVV.

The chain recombines TRBV14 with TRBJ1-1; D remains ambiguous. The germline V gene encodes CDR1 SGHDN and CDR2 FVKESK. V gave up 7 bases and J gave up 0 bases, with 12 bases separating them. The CDR3 consists of 14 residues. Here the CDR3 reads CASNMGSLNTEAFF. In DNA form, the CDR3 reads TGTGCCAGCAATATGGGCAGCTTGAACACTGAAGCTTTCTTT.

A single count supports this clone. The rearrangement links TRBV6-1 to TRBJ2-7; maybe TRBD2 (6 bases). V lost 4 bases, J lost 0 bases, and 16 bases lay in between. CDR1 and CDR2 (germline): MNHNS, SASEGT. This CDR3 has 16 amino acids. CDR3 nucleotide sequence: TGTGCCAGCAGTGTTTGGTTACGGGGGAGCTCCTACGAGCAGTACTTC. It codes for CASSVWLRGSSYEQYF.

The V and J genes are TRBV10-2 and TRBJ2-3; 9 bases agree with TRBD2. The ends lost 6 bases at V and 0 bases at J; junction bases unmatched: 4. This CDR3 is 15 amino acids long. CDR1 and CDR2 (germline): WSHSY, SAAADI. The CDR3 region is CASRRLAASTDTQYF. DNA of the CDR3: TGCGCCAGCAGAAGACTAGCGGCTAGCACAGATACGCAGTATTTT.

The CDR3 reads CASSDATSGANEQFF. CDR3 sequence (DNA): TGTGCCAGCAGTGACGCGACTAGCGGCGCCAATGAGCAGTTCTTC. V gene TRBV2 combines with J gene TRBJ2-1; 9 bases align to TRBD2. The germline V gene has CDR1 SNHLY and CDR2 FYNNEI. This CDR3 has 15 amino acids. Losses at the gene ends were 3 bases for V and 6 bases for J; bases not matched to a gene: 6.

CDR3: CASSHFSAPTGEKLFF. CDR3 coding DNA: TGCGCCAGCAGCCACTTTTCGGCTCCAACGGGGGAAAAACTGTTTTTT. The V call is TRBV4-1, the J call TRBJ1-4; D call uncertain. V was shortened by 3 bases and J by 8 bases, with 19 bases between the two germline ends. The CDR3 has 16 residues. The germline gives CDR1 MGHRA, CDR2 YSYEKL.

The V call is TRBV11-3, the J call TRBJ2-7, with 7 bases fitting TRBD1. After removal of 5 bases from V and 7 bases from J, the junction contained 14 bases not matched to a gene. The CDR3 is 15 residues long. CDR1 and CDR2 (germline): SGHNT, YENEEA. The CDR3 nucleotides are TGTGCCAGCAGCCTCACCGGGACAGTGACAAGGGAGCAGTACTTC. Amino acid sequence: CASSLTGTVTREQYF.

The chain has TRBV7-6 and TRBJ2-1, with D maybe TRBD1 (5 bases). CDR1 and CDR2 (germline): SGHVS, FNYEAQ. This CDR3 spans 13 amino acids. Trimming removed 1 base at V and 5 bases at J, with 6 bases between. The CDR3 protein is CASSLETDNEQFF. As DNA, the CDR3 is TGTGCCAGCAGCTTAGAGACAGACAATGAGCAGTTCTTC.

This clone is a singleton in its sample. V is TRBV6-5 and J is TRBJ2-7; D is possibly TRBD2 (5 bases). CDR3 length: 15 residues. Trimming removed 0 bases at V and 2 bases at J, with 11 bases between. Per germline, CDR1 MNHEY and CDR2 SVGAGI. The CDR3, as DNA: TGTGCCAGCAGTTACTCGCCCGAGACTACCTACGAGCAGTACTTC. Its translation: CASSYSPETTYEQYF.

This clone has more than one count but fewer than ten. The V call is TRBV28, the J call TRBJ1-2, with 9 bases aligning to TRBD1. This CDR3 is 14 amino acids long. Germline-derived CDR1 and CDR2 are MDHEN and SYDVKM. V dropped 4 bases and J dropped 8; count of bases not matched to a gene: 8. CDR3 residues: CASSYVQGAAGYTF. CDR3 in DNA: TGTGCCAGCAGTTATGTACAGGGGGCGGCAGGCTACACCTTC.